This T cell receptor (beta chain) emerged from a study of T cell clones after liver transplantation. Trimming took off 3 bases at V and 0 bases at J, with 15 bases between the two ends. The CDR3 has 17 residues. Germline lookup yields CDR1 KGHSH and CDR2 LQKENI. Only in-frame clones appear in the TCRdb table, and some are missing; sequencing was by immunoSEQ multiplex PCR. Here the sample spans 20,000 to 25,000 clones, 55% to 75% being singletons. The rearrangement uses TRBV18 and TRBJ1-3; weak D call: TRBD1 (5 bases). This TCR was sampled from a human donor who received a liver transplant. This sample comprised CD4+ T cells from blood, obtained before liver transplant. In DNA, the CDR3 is TGTGCCAGCTCACCGATAGTATCAGGGTTCTCTGGAAACACCATATATTTT. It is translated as CASSPIVSGFSGNTIYF.